The 2 T cell receptor beta chains below were found in one sample sequenced in a study of cytomegalovirus exposure and HLA in healthy donors (dated by TCRdb to about 2017). Libraries were constructed by the immunoSEQ multiplex PCR assay. The multiplex PCR relied on a mix of 60 forward primers for TCR Vbeta segments and 13 reverse primers for TCR Jbeta segments. TCRdb retrieved this table from immuneACCESS and kept in-frame rearrangements only. Not all clones are present; in checked studies, unresolved V genes account for under half, and no reason is known for the remainder. This sample is represented by approximately 170,000 clones; over 80% of them were singletons. The ten most abundant clones make up approximately 1.2% of the sample. Sequenced: PBMCs. The receptors here all came from a boy between 2 and 15 years old in good health and CMV-seronegative.

The chain couples TRBV19 to TRBJ2-1; maybe TRBD1 (6 bases). V was cut by 4 bases and J by 3 bases, with 13 bases left in between. The CDR3 totals 15 residues. The germline CDR1 and CDR2 sequences are LNHDA and SQIVND (reference sequence). DNA of the CDR3: TGTGCCAGTAGTACCGAGGGGGAGTACTACAATGAGCAGTTCTTC. Amino acid sequence: CASSTEGEYYNEQFF.

J is TRBJ1-2 and V is TRBV7-8; D might be TRBD1 (5 bases). The CDR3 is 14 amino acids. V lost 4 bases to trimming and J lost 2 bases, with 11 bases between them. CDR1 and CDR2 from the germline V gene are SGHVS and FQNEAQ. The CDR3 DNA sequence: TGTGCCAGCAGCTCCGGAAAGGGGAACTATGGCTACACCTTC. It codes for CASSSGKGNYGYTF.